A selection of T cell receptor beta chains follows, all from one sample in a study of blood T cell repertoires in COVID-19. Produced via immunoSEQ multiplex PCR; TCRdb's table is partial and in-frame only. The sample records under 300,000 clones, around 89% being singletons. The sequenced sample was PBMCs or T cells enriched from blood (not recorded which). The origin of the receptors is a woman aged 55-70 years in a cohort exposed to, infected with or recovered from COVID-19 (not recorded which). Both conserved end residues are part of each CDR3. The D gene is left open where the match is weak. Rows may omit the clone size; those that give it use once, few, many or a size class.

>-|TRBV23-1|TRBJ2-1|TRBD2
CASSQIGTSNNEQFF
TGCGCCAGCAGTCAAATCGGGACTAGCAACAATGAGCAGTTCTTC
>once|TRBV11-2|TRBJ1-1|-
CASSSGLGNTEAFF
TGTGCCAGCAGTTCCGGACTGGGGAACACTGAAGCTTTCTTT
>-|TRBV5-6|TRBJ1-1|-
CASVTLGGSGNTEAFF
TGTGCCAGCGTAACGTTGGGAGGGAGTGGAAACACTGAAGCTTTCTTT
>-|TRBV7-8|TRBJ2-6|TRBD2
CASSLVGGTGANVLTF
TGTGCCAGCAGCTTAGTGGGGGGGACTGGGGCCAACGTCCTGACTTTC
>-|TRBV7-9|TRBJ2-7|TRBD2
CASSLGWGTSGEQYF
TGTGCCAGCAGCTTGGGATGGGGGACTAGCGGCGAGCAGTACTTC
>-|TRBV19|TRBJ2-1|-
CASSRVTQVPFYNEQFF
TGTGCCAGTAGTCGAGTGACCCAGGTCCCTTTTTACAATGAGCAGTTCTTC
>-|TRBV28|TRBJ2-7|TRBD2
CASSFRSRLAGGSSSYEQYF
TGTGCCAGCAGTTTTCGCAGTCGGCTAGCGGGAGGATCGAGCTCCTACGAGCAGTACTTC
>-|TRBV27|TRBJ1-6|-
CASSYRGNSPLHF
TGTGCCAGCAGTTATAGGGGAAATTCACCCCTCCACTTT
>-|TRBV5-1|TRBJ2-7|-
CASSLGRQFSYEQYF
TGCGCCAGCAGCTTGGGCAGGCAATTCTCCTACGAGCAGTACTTC
>-|TRBV27|TRBJ2-6|-
CASSNNRAGANVLTF
TGTGCCAGCAGTAACAACAGGGCTGGGGCCAACGTCCTGACTTTC
>once|TRBV19|TRBJ1-2|TRBD1
CASSITAGGRGYTF
TGTGCCAGTAGTATAACTGCAGGGGGCCGTGGCTACACCTTC
>-|TRBV6-5|TRBJ2-5|-
CASSYSNRQETQYF
TGTGCCAGCAGTTACTCGAACAGACAGGAGACCCAGTACTTC
>-|TRBV24-1|TRBJ2-2|-
CATSALQITGELFF
TGTGCCACCAGTGCCCTCCAGATCACCGGGGAGCTGTTTTTT
>-|TRBV25-1|TRBJ2-7|TRBD2
CASSEYPGPSGGLGEQYF
TGTGCCAGCAGTGAATACCCGGGGCCTAGCGGGGGTTTGGGCGAGCAGTACTTC
>-|TRBV24-1|TRBJ1-5|-
CATSGEGADQPQHF
TGTGCCACCAGTGGGGAAGGGGCGGATCAGCCCCAGCATTTT
>-|TRBV18|TRBJ2-3|TRBD1
CASSPRQGTDTQYF
TGTGCCAGCTCACCCCGACAGGGAACAGATACGCAGTATTTT
>few|TRBV4-1|TRBJ1-4|-
CASSQGGATNEKLFF
TGCGCCAGCAGCCAAGGAGGTGCAACTAATGAAAAACTGTTTTTT
>-|TRBV7-9|TRBJ1-3|-
CASSSLVGSGSSGNTIYF
TGTGCCAGCAGCTCGCTGGTGGGCAGCGGGAGCTCTGGAAACACCATATATTTT
>few|TRBV21-1|TRBJ2-1|-
CASSKEAREQFF
TGTGCCAGCAGCAAAGAGGCCAGGGAGCAGTTCTTC
>-|TRBV6-1|TRBJ2-7|-
CASSESSHEQYF
TGTGCCAGCAGTGAAAGCTCCCACGAGCAGTACTTC
>-|TRBV28|TRBJ2-4|-
CASGEREAKNIQYF
TGTGCCAGCGGCGAACGGGAGGCCAAAAACATTCAGTACTTC
>once|TRBV5-1|TRBJ2-3|TRBD2
CASSPGTSGRADTDKAQYF
TGCGCCAGCAGCCCGGGGACTAGCGGGAGGGCCGACACAGATAAGGCGCAGTATTTT
>-|TRBV19|TRBJ2-2|-
CASSGGIKNTGELFF
TGTGCCAGTAGCGGGGGTATTAAGAACACCGGGGAGCTGTTTTTT
>-|TRBV7-2|TRBJ2-5|-
CASSAPLIGQQETQYF
TGTGCCAGCAGCGCTCCATTAATTGGACAACAAGAGACCCAGTACTTC
>-|TRBV24-1|TRBJ2-1|-
CATSDEARPYNEQFF
TGTGCCACCAGTGATGAGGCCCGACCCTACAATGAGCAGTTCTTC
>-|TRBV7-2|TRBJ2-7|-
CASSLGQRYEQYF
TGTGCCAGCAGCTTAGGACAGCGATACGAGCAGTACTTC
>-|TRBV7-3|TRBJ2-5|-
CASSPGAGETQYF
TGTGCCAGCAGCCCCGGGGCGGGGGAGACCCAGTACTTC
>once|TRBV28|TRBJ2-1|-
CASSPASASYNEQFF
TGTGCCAGCAGTCCTGCTAGCGCATCCTACAATGAGCAGTTCTTC
>-|TRBV7-2|TRBJ2-1|-
CASSSDGLPYNEQFF
TGTGCCAGCAGCTCCGATGGACTCCCCTACAATGAGCAGTTCTTC